This T cell receptor (beta chain) is from a study of CD8 T cells in ankylosing spondylitis (TCRdb year 2017). Context from the whole study: To find TCR variants linked to disease, the study profiled T cell receptor beta repertoires in ankylosing spondylitis patients and healthy donors. The whole study cohort included some 100 healthy donors and around 24 ankylosing spondylitis patients. Peripheral blood was sampled, and synovial fluid was also collected from ankylosing spondylitis patients. Overall study outcomes, separate from this receptor: Significant enrichment of the disease-linked clones was reported in matched synovial fluid samples from ankylosing spondylitis patients. The disease-linked clones had a CD8+ phenotype and were found at relatively low frequencies in peripheral blood. A TCR beta motif of several highly homologous amino acid variants appeared characteristic of blood from ankylosing spondylitis patients. Some of the motif variants had been reported before in the synovial fluid and blood of reactive arthritis patients, a finding that suggests common disease-initiation mechanisms.

This clonotype was found many times. Its antigen is still unknown. Base quality data are lacking; no much larger clone is found one base away. The CDR3 starts with the cysteine, ends with the phenylalanine, and has 16 residues. Solely the CDR3 DNA is kept, with 48 bases framed from the first base. Ends trimmed: V by 6 bases, J by 1 base; bases unmatched to a gene: 3. Taken from the germline V gene, the CDR1 and CDR2 loops are MNHNS and SASEGT. The sequencer listed for this sample is Illumina HiSeq 2500. TCR beta libraries were prepared by quantitative 5'-RACE with molecular barcodes. As for how the authors treated the data: A new computational method, built on a probabilistic model of VDJ rearrangement, was used to identify disease-linked TCR variants. TCRdb cleaned the public reads at Q25 with fastp, built clones with MiXCR and kept in-frame beta chains. Identical CDR3 proteins give one entry, which carries the most common genes and DNA. V and J calls and clone size were set by TCRdb, not the authors. In this sample the table shows a few hundred thousand distinct CDR3 sequences, about 10% of which occur a single time. The ten largest clones represent 6% to 8% of the sample.

The specimen was blood, either unsorted or a sorted T cell fraction (not recorded which). This TCR was recovered from a male donor with ankylosing spondylitis or in good health (not recorded which). The chain employs TRBV6-1 and TRBJ2-1; the junction holds 13 bases that match TRBD2. The nucleotides read TGTGCCAGCAGACCACTAGCGGGAGGGTCCTACAATGAGCAGTTCTTC. Protein translation: CASRPLAGGSYNEQFF.